Shown below are 32 T cell receptor beta chains from a single sample sequenced in a study of T cells in Graves' hyperthyroidism and ophthalmopathy. Researchers took RNA transcripts and amplified the TCR beta CDR3 regions from them. The HTBI primer set was used in a first-round RT-PCR of the TCR CDR3. In TCRdb, the multiplex PCR reads were re-called with MiXCR into one record per CDR3 protein. The sample comprises some 800,000 distinct CDR3 sequences, about two fifths of which are singletons, and roughly 8.3% rests with the top ten. The specimen was blood. These receptors were taken from a man aged 18 to 35 with Graves' hyperthyroidism.

This clonotype was observed at least ten times. The rearrangement joins TRBV29-1 to TRBJ2-7; tentative D call: TRBD2 (6 bases). Deletions cut 1 base from V and 7 bases from J, with 11 bases between. The CDR3 is made up of 12 amino acids. Germline V gene lookup returns CDR1 SQVTM and CDR2 ANQGSEA. The CDR3 loop reads CSVEGRAGEQYF. Written as DNA, the CDR3 is TGCAGCGTTGAAGGCAGGGCGGGGGAGCAGTACTTC.

This chain uses TRBV29-1 with TRBJ1-1, with unresolved D. V was trimmed by 6 bases and J by 6 bases, leaving 8 bases between them. This CDR3 region has 10 residues. CDR1 is SQVTM and CDR2 is ANQGSEA in the germline V gene. This CDR3 is CSVLGPEAFF. The CDR3 DNA follows: TGCAGCGTCCTGGGCCCTGAAGCTTTCTTT.

This clonotype was picked up many times. V is TRBV20-1 and J is TRBJ2-5; 13 nucleotides agree with TRBD2. The CDR3 spans 14 residues. From germline, CDR1 is DFQATT and CDR2 SNEGSKA (reference sequence). J was trimmed by 0 bases and V by 6 bases; bases with no gene match: 1. The CDR3 here is CSAGLAGYQETQYF. The DNA for the CDR3 is TGCAGTGCGGGACTAGCGGGGTACCAAGAGACCCAGTACTTC.

This clonotype was seen many times. This chain uses TRBV29-1 with TRBJ1-1, with D perhaps TRBD1 (6 bases). This CDR3 is built from 16 residues. V dropped 1 base and J dropped 6 bases, with 21 bases sitting between them. Germline CDR1 reads SQVTM; CDR2 reads ANQGSEA. The CDR3 loop is CSVEGDGQWFIAEAFF. In DNA, the CDR3 is TGCAGCGTTGAAGGCGACGGACAGTGGTTTATAGCTGAAGCTTTCTTT.

In its sample, this clonotype was seen a few times. The chain links TRBV14 to TRBJ2-2; possible D gene TRBD2, 6 bases. The CDR3 totals 15 residues. V gave up 4 bases and J gave up 3 bases, with 12 bases separating them. Germline V gives CDR1 SGHDN, CDR2 FVKESK. CDR3 amino acids: CASSPSETYTGELFF. CDR3 bases: TGTGCCAGCAGCCCTAGCGAGACTTACACCGGGGAGCTGTTTTTT.

The gene calls are TRBV7-2 and TRBJ2-7, with TRBD2 matching 9 bases. V trimming: 0 bases; J trimming: 1 base; junction bases outside the gene matches: 4. CDR1 is SGHTA, CDR2 FQGNSA, per germline. This CDR3 has 16 residues. CDR3 DNA sequence: TGTGCCAGCAGCTTAGCCCCGACTAGCGGATCCTACGAGCAGTACTTC. Amino acid sequence: CASSLAPTSGSYEQYF.

The chain is built from TRBV7-9 and TRBJ1-6; weak D call: TRBD1 (5 bases). Between the trimmed V and J ends, which lost 5 bases and 8 bases, there was a span of 22 bases. The germline V gene has CDR1 SEHNR and CDR2 FQNEAQ (reference sequence). The CDR3 runs to 17 residues. The CDR3 region is CASSLAYGGTRDSPLHF. The CDR3 DNA reads TGTGCCAGCAGCCTCGCCTATGGGGGGACCAGGGATTCACCCCTCCACTTT.

The chain uses TRBV25-1 and TRBJ1-6; possibly TRBD1 for D (5 bases). Germline V gene data show CDR1 as MGHDK and CDR2 as SYGVNS. Trimming stripped 2 bases from V and 10 bases from J, with 9 bases between. This CDR3 spans 13 amino acids. In DNA, the CDR3 is TGTGCCAGCAGTGAACATGGGGGGTCACCCCTCCACTTT. Protein product: CASSEHGGSPLHF.

This clonotype was detected only once. A much larger clonotype is one base distant, so this may be a read error. This rearrangement joins TRBV7-9 to TRBJ2-5, with TRBD2 as a possible D gene (5 bases). Trimming removed 10 bases at V and 0 bases at J, with 12 bases between. This CDR3 spans 13 amino acids. Germline loops: CDR1 SEHNR, CDR2 FQNEAQ (reference sequence). CDR3 in amino acids: CAIQRSDQETQYF. The CDR3 nucleotides read TGTGCCATCCAGCGGTCCGACCAAGAGACCCAGTACTTC.

This clonotype was seen ten or more times. The CDR3 loop reads CATSDFGQKKTQYF. DNA of the CDR3: TGTGCCACCAGTGATTTTGGTCAGAAGAAGACCCAGTACTTC. V is TRBV24-1 and J is TRBJ2-5; no reliable D call. This CDR3 has 14 residues. V was pared by 1 base and J by 6 bases, with 11 bases between. Germline CDR1 reads KGHDR; CDR2 reads SFDVKD.

Concerning this clonotype: One end of the junction varies from germline; a read error may be responsible. This chain connects TRBV9 to TRBJ1-6; 9 positions agree with TRBD1. Germline assignment: CDR1 SGDLS and CDR2 YYNGEE. The CDR3 sequence is 15 residues long. The DNA of the CDR3 is TGTGCCAGCAGCGGTTCGGGGACAGGGTACTCACCCCTCCGCTTT. It encodes CASSGSGTGYSPLRF.

The table lists this clonotype with many counts. This chain's CDR3 is CASSFPRVPNYGYTF. In DNA form, the CDR3 reads TGTGCCAGCAGCTTTCCCCGGGTCCCAAACTATGGCTACACCTTC. This chain joins TRBV7-9 and TRBJ1-2; D gene uncertain. Germline loops: CDR1 SEHNR, CDR2 FQNEAQ (reference sequence). V was pared by 3 bases and J by 2 bases, with 13 bases between. The CDR3 runs 15 residues.

This clonotype was counted ten times or more. This chain uses TRBV13 with TRBJ2-6; D possibly corresponds to TRBD1 (5 bases). Trimming took 7 bases from V and 2 from J, leaving 12 bases between them. CDR1 PRHDT and CDR2 FYEKMQ come from the germline V gene (reference sequence). The CDR3 is 15 amino acids. The CDR3 DNA reads TGTGCCAGCAAAGGGGATCGAGCTGGGGCCAACGTCCTGACTTTC. It yields the protein CASKGDRAGANVLTF.

The gene calls are TRBV10-3 and TRBJ1-5, with D hard to call. Trimming stripped 10 bases from V and 0 bases from J, with 10 bases between. The length of the CDR3 is 13 residues. Germline CDR1 and CDR2: ENHRY and SYGVKD. The CDR3 region is CATARDSNQPQHF. The DNA for the CDR3 is TGTGCCACGGCAAGGGATAGCAATCAGCCCCAGCATTTT.

The chain carries TRBV10-3 and TRBJ1-2; D is unresolved. This CDR3 comprises 13 residues. V gave up 0 bases and J gave up 8 bases, with 10 bases separating them. Germline assignment: CDR1 ENHRY and CDR2 SYGVKD. CDR3 sequence (DNA): TGTGCCATCAGTGAGTCGGACTCCGAGGGCTACACCTTC. As protein: CAISESDSEGYTF.

The DNA of the CDR3 is TGTGCCAGTGCAACAGGGAGGGGGCCCGTCTACGAGCAGTACTTC. This codes for CASATGRGPVYEQYF. This rearrangement joins TRBV19 to TRBJ2-7; possibly TRBD1 or TRBD2 for D (7 bases each). The CDR3 contains 15 residues. V was shortened by 8 bases and J by 3 bases, with 20 bases between the two germline ends. Germline assignment: CDR1 LNHDA and CDR2 SQIVND (reference sequence).

Many counts were recorded for this clonotype. The rearrangement joins TRBV15 to TRBJ1-5; D remains ambiguous. Looked up from germline, CDR1 is LNHNV and CDR2 is YYDKDF (reference sequence). V lost 0 bases and J 1 base, leaving 7 bases between the germline ends. CDR3 length: 15 amino acids. CDR3 amino acids: CATSRDGISNQPQHF. Here the CDR3 DNA reads TGTGCCACCAGCAGAGATGGGATAAGCAATCAGCCCCAGCATTTT.

Comment on this clonotype: A much larger clone differs by one base, so this may be a read error. V usage is TRBV20-1 and J usage is TRBJ1-6, with TRBD1 identical over 7 bases. The CDR3 contains 13 residues. Germline lookup yields CDR1 DFQATT and CDR2 SNEGSKA (reference sequence). The CDR3 loop is CSAKSDRDSLLHF. As DNA, the CDR3 is TGCAGTGCTAAAAGTGACAGGGATTCACTCCTCCACTTT.

As to this clonotype: A much larger clone lies one base from this, so it may be a read error. The rearrangement links TRBV7-2 to TRBJ2-7, with TRBD1 as a possible D gene (6 bases). In germline, CDR1 is SGHTA, CDR2 FQGNSA. The CDR3 is made up of 13 amino acids. In nucleotides, the CDR3 is TGTGCCAACAGCTTACACCTGGACAGCCCACCGTACTTC. This encodes CANSLHLDSPPYF.

The V and J genes are TRBV7-6 and TRBJ1-5; 7 positions agree with TRBD1. This CDR3 is 15 amino acids long. With V trimmed by 4 bases and J by 3 bases, 6 bases remained unmatched. Germline V gives CDR1 SGHVS, CDR2 FNYEAQ. The CDR3 DNA is TGTGCCAGCAGCTCCGGGACAGACACCAATCAGCCCCAGCATTTT. Its translation is CASSSGTDTNQPQHF.

This clonotype was found many times. The rearrangement joins TRBV7-6 to TRBJ1-1; tentative D call: TRBD1 (5 bases). The CDR3 is 15 amino acids. V was shortened by 1 base and J by 3 bases, with 12 bases between the two germline ends. From germline, CDR1 is SGHVS and CDR2 FNYEAQ. CDR3 bases: TGTGCCAGCAGCTTAGACCGCCCGGGGCACACTGAAGCTTTCTTT. It codes for CASSLDRPGHTEAFF.

The gene calls are TRBV6-5 and TRBJ1-6; D is undetermined. CDR1 MNHEY and CDR2 SVGAGI come from the germline V gene. V was clipped by 4 bases and J by 9 bases, with 13 bases between them. This CDR3 is 14 amino acids long. The CDR3 spells CASSSKFNSSPLHF. The CDR3, as DNA: TGTGCCAGCAGTTCTAAATTCAATAGTTCACCCCTCCACTTT.

As for this clonotype: A read error is possible here, since a much larger clone lies one base away. This rearrangement joins TRBV6-5 to TRBJ1-2; D is ambiguous. The CDR3 length is 12 residues. Trimming pared 2 bases from V and 4 bases from J, leaving 5 bases between. Germline V gene lookup returns CDR1 MNHEY and CDR2 SVGAGI. The DNA for the CDR3 is TGTGCCAGCAGTTACGGAGCCTATGGCTACACCTTC. This sequence encodes CASSYGAYGYTF.

The chain joins TRBV9 to TRBJ1-2; weak D call: TRBD1 (5 bases). The CDR3 runs 17 residues. The germline CDR1 and CDR2 sequences are SGDLS and YYNGEE. V lost 0 bases and J lost 4, with 19 bases in between. The CDR3 sequence is CASSVDPVYTGAYGYTF. CDR3 DNA sequence: TGTGCCAGCAGCGTAGATCCAGTTTACACAGGCGCCTATGGCTACACCTTC.

This clonotype was found many times. The rearrangement links TRBV29-1 to TRBJ1-3; D is unclear. Germline CDR1 reads SQVTM; CDR2 reads ANQGSEA. V lost 7 bases and J lost 2, with 12 bases in between. This CDR3 comprises 13 residues. The CDR3: CSARVSPGNTIYF. The CDR3 DNA reads TGCAGCGCTCGGGTGTCACCTGGAAACACCATATATTTT.

This clonotype was found a few times. The junction and the germline gene differ at one end; a read error may be behind it. In DNA form, the CDR3 reads TGTGCCAGCAGTTTGGGGCTAGCGGGAGGTAAAGAGACCCAGTACTTC. The encoded protein is CASSLGLAGGKETQYF. The chain is built from TRBV10-3 and TRBJ2-5; 11 bases are shared with TRBD2. The CDR3 contains 16 residues. The V gene's germline CDR1 is ENHRY and CDR2 SYGVKD.

The chain recombines TRBV29-1 with TRBJ1-1, with D possibly matching TRBD1 (5 bases). V was clipped by 7 bases and J by 4 bases, with 16 bases between them. Per the germline V gene, CDR1 is SQVTM and CDR2 is ANQGSEA. This CDR3 has 13 amino acids. The CDR3 DNA follows: TGCAGCGCCAGTGGGACCGCTAGCACTGAAGCTTTCTTT. Protein product: CSASGTASTEAFF.

This clonotype was counted a few times. The rearrangement joins TRBV6-1 to TRBJ1-2; no clear D gene. V lost 1 base and J lost 3, with 6 bases in between. This CDR3 has 13 amino acids. CDR1 and CDR2 (germline): MNHNS, SASEGT. CDR3 loop: CASSEGRDYGYTF. CDR3 nucleotide sequence: TGTGCCAGCAGTGAAGGACGGGACTATGGCTACACCTTC.

This clonotype has a count of ten or more. The V gene is TRBV7-9, the J gene TRBJ1-1; 10 nucleotides agree with TRBD1. V trimming: 5 bases; J trimming: 4 bases; junction bases outside the gene matches: 4. The germline V gene has CDR1 SEHNR and CDR2 FQNEAQ (reference sequence). The CDR3 extends over 14 amino acids. CDR3 sequence reads: CASSHRDRGTEAFF. The CDR3 DNA reads as TGTGCCAGCAGCCACCGGGACAGGGGCACTGAAGCTTTCTTT. The full variable domain, with the rest looked up from reference TRBV7-9 and TRBJ1-1, is DTGVSQNPRHKITKRGQNVTFRCDPISEHNRLYWYRQTLGQGPEFLTYFQNEAQLEKSRLLSDRFSAERPKGSFSTLEIQRTEQGDSAMYLCASSHRDRGTEAFFGQGTRLTVV.

This clonotype was found many times. The V gene is TRBV15, the J gene TRBJ2-7, with D uncertain. This CDR3 contains 11 residues. Looked up from germline, CDR1 is LNHNV and CDR2 is YYDKDF (reference sequence). V was pared by 4 bases and J by 4 bases, with 5 bases between. For the CDR3, the DNA is TGTGCCACCAGCACAAAATACGAGCAGTACTTC. It yields the protein CATSTKYEQYF.

The rearrangement uses TRBV7-9 and TRBJ1-2; maybe TRBD1 (5 bases). Between the trimmed V and J ends, which lost 5 bases and 5 bases, there was a span of 15 bases. The CDR3 length is 14 residues. Germline V CDR1 and CDR2: SEHNR, FQNEAQ (reference sequence). The DNA of the CDR3 is TGTGCCAGCAGCCACGGGACGGCCGAATATGGCTACACCTTC. Translated, it gives CASSHGTAEYGYTF.

This clonotype was found many times. V gene TRBV20-1 combines with J gene TRBJ1-3, with D possibly matching TRBD1 (6 bases). This CDR3 contains 10 residues. V lost 4 bases and J 8 bases, leaving 6 bases between the germline ends. In germline, CDR1 is DFQATT, CDR2 SNEGSKA (reference sequence). The CDR3 sequence: CSAKGDTIYF. Here the CDR3 DNA reads TGCAGTGCTAAGGGGGACACCATATATTTT.